This T cell receptor (beta chain) is drawn from a study of post-analysis software for immune sequencing data. Study results and limitations: Five TRBV segments, including TRBV5-6, TRBV5-1 and TRBV20-1, were more frequent in patients than controls.

The CDR3 extends over 15 amino acids. CDR1 is MNHNS, CDR2 SASEGT, per germline. V dropped 8 bases and J dropped 5; count of bases not matched to a gene: 10. Researchers reported that TCR beta cDNA libraries carried unique molecular identifiers. Each batch of roughly 0.9 to 11 million T cells produced 500,000 to 550,000 cDNA molecules. TCRdb re-called the PCR reads through MiXCR, storing one row per CDR3 protein. The sample lists about half a million distinct CDR3 sequences, under 40% seen once, with about 5.6% in the top ten. Concerning this clonotype: Its antigen remains unidentified.

The sequenced material came from blood. The chain carries TRBV6-1 and TRBJ2-3; 10 nucleotides line up with TRBD2. This clonotype was obtained from a girl younger than 18 with multiple sclerosis. The CDR3: CASPGTSDRKDTQYF. In nucleotides, the CDR3 is TGTGCCAGCCCCGGGACTAGCGATCGGAAAGATACGCAGTATTTT.